Each of the 30 T cell receptor beta chains below was sequenced from the same sample in a study of human T cells and chemical hapten exposure. The time point here: patch test 2, 6 weeks after DPC sensitization. Treatment specified: therapeutic diphenylcyclopropenone sensitization with weekly scalp DPC. TCRdb re-called the RACE reads with MiXCR, one entry per CDR3 protein. The profile shows tens of thousands of distinct CDR3 sequences, 7.5% to 9.5% of them singletons. Sequenced material: whole blood, taken in connection with sensitization to the hapten diphenylcyclopropenone (DPC). These receptor sequences come from a woman in her 50s with alopecia areata. Some clones in this sample may be carry-over from other donors' samples.

There are a few counts of this clonotype. J is TRBJ2-5 and V is TRBV9; no clear D. CDR1 is SGDLS and CDR2 is YYNGEE in the germline V gene. V was pared by 0 bases and J by 2 bases, with 11 bases between. This CDR3 is built from 15 residues. DNA of the CDR3: TGTGCCAGCAGCGTAGGTACCGGCATACAAGAGACCCAGTACTTC. Its protein is CASSVGTGIQETQYF.

The CDR3 coding sequence is TGTGCCAGCACCGACCGGGACAGGGGGGCCGGGGAGCTGTTTTTT. Protein product: CASTDRDRGAGELFF. The chain couples TRBV6-2 or TRBV6-3 to TRBJ2-2, with TRBD1 matching 11 bases. Germline V lookup: CDR1 MNHEY, CDR2 SVGEGT. This CDR3 is built from 15 residues. V dropped 7 bases and J dropped 6; count of bases not matched to a gene: 7.

This clonotype showed up many times. This chain uses TRBV7-3 with TRBJ2-7; TRBD2 matches at 9 bases. This CDR3 is 17 amino acids long. V shed 0 bases and J 5 bases; nucleotides not matched to a gene: 11. In germline, CDR1 is SGHTA, CDR2 FQGTGA. The CDR3 loop reads CASSLTGSGTSIDEQYF. The DNA for the CDR3 is TGTGCCAGCAGCTTAACTGGGTCGGGGACTAGCATCGACGAGCAGTACTTC.

This clonotype came up a few times. Its ends do not fully match the called genes, so a read error is possible. This CDR3 is CASSQEGAFEAFF. As DNA, the CDR3 is TGCGCCAGCAGTCAAGAAGGGGCTTTTGAAGCTTTCTTT. The rearrangement joins TRBV4-1 to TRBJ1-1; possibly TRBD1 for D (5 bases). The V gene's germline CDR1 is MGHRA and CDR2 YSYEKL. This CDR3 spans 13 amino acids.

This clonotype was picked up a small number of times. The chain has TRBV5-4 and TRBJ2-6, with 10 nucleotides matching TRBD1. Germline CDR1 reads SGHNT; CDR2 reads YYREEE (reference sequence). The length of the CDR3 is 19 residues. With 4 bases clipped from V and 0 bases from J, the junction kept 10 bases outside the gene matches. The CDR3 protein is CASSRPGQGIVSGANVLTF. Written as DNA, the CDR3 is TGTGCCAGCAGCCGGCCGGGACAGGGGATAGTCTCTGGGGCCAACGTCCTGACTTTC.

This clonotype occurred a few times. The chain couples TRBV3-1 to TRBJ2-6, with no clear D. V gave up 1 base and J gave up 1 base, with 23 bases separating them. The germline V gene has CDR1 LGHDT and CDR2 YNNKEL (reference sequence). The CDR3 is 21 amino acids. Written as DNA, the CDR3 is TGTGCCAGCAGCCAAGGGGGTGATACCCGGTTCGACCCTTCTGGGGCCAACGTCCTGACTTTC. Its translation is CASSQGGDTRFDPSGANVLTF.

A few counts support this clonotype. The CDR3 nucleotides are TGCAGCGTACAGACTCGGGGGCGCACAGATACGCAGTATTTT. As protein: CSVQTRGRTDTQYF. The chain recombines TRBV29-1 with TRBJ2-3; D possibly uses TRBD1 or TRBD2 (6 bases each). The V and J ends lost 6 bases and 1 base respectively, with 14 bases between them. There are 14 residues in the CDR3. Germline V gene lookup returns CDR1 SQVTM and CDR2 ANQGSEA.

The table lists this clonotype with many counts. V gene TRBV6-1 combines with J gene TRBJ1-5, with 7 bases fitting TRBD1. The V segment lost 4 bases and the J segment 7 bases; nucleotides outside the gene matches: 7. From germline, CDR1 is MNHNS and CDR2 SASEGT. The CDR3 runs to 14 residues. CDR3 nucleotide sequence: TGTGCCAGCAGTGCGACAGGGAGGGGACAGCCCCAGCATTTT. As protein: CASSATGRGQPQHF.

This clonotype was seen at least ten times. The V call is TRBV20-1, the J call TRBJ1-2; D unresolved. CDR3 length: 13 residues. V was shortened by 3 bases and J by 4 bases, with 12 bases between the two germline ends. Germline CDR1 is DFQATT and CDR2 is SNEGSKA (reference sequence). CDR3 in amino acids: CSARRSAGYGYTF. CDR3 bases: TGCAGTGCTAGGCGGAGTGCTGGCTATGGCTACACCTTC.

This clonotype was seen many times. V usage is TRBV28 and J usage is TRBJ2-7; maybe TRBD2 (5 bases). V was trimmed by 7 bases and J by 0 bases, leaving 13 bases between them. This CDR3 region has 14 residues. Germline values: CDR1 MDHEN, CDR2 SYDVKM. The CDR3 region is CASTRPGNSYEQYF. The CDR3 DNA reads as TGTGCCAGCACTCGTCCGGGAAACTCCTACGAGCAGTACTTC.

V usage is TRBV4-2 and J usage is TRBJ2-1, with a weak D call TRBD1 (5 bases). The CDR3 has 13 amino acids. Trimming removed 1 base at V and 8 bases at J, with 9 bases between. Germline lookup yields CDR1 LGHNA and CDR2 YNFKEQ. CDR3 amino acids: CASSQGTRDEQFF. The CDR3 DNA reads TGTGCCAGCAGCCAAGGAACCAGGGATGAGCAGTTCTTC.

This clonotype was seen a handful of times. The chain is built from TRBV2 and TRBJ2-7; TRBD2 is a possible D gene (5 bases). Germline CDR1 reads SNHLY; CDR2 reads FYNNEI. The CDR3 contains 14 residues. The ends were cut back, 8 bases at V and 0 bases at J, with 14 bases in the middle. CDR3 amino acids: CASRSDLSSYEQYF. DNA for the CDR3: TGTGCCAGCCGTAGCGATTTAAGCTCCTACGAGCAGTACTTC.

This clonotype was observed many times. This sequence joins TRBV18 and TRBJ1-4; a possible D gene is TRBD1 (5 bases). Trimming removed 0 bases at V and 5 bases at J, with 10 bases between. The CDR3 totals 15 residues. The V gene's germline CDR1 is KGHSH and CDR2 LQKENI. The CDR3 bases are TGTGCCAGCTCACCACCAGGAGGGGAGAATGAAAAACTGTTTTTT. Its translation: CASSPPGGENEKLFF.

This clonotype has at least ten counts. This rearrangement joins TRBV7-9 to TRBJ2-3; 13 bases map to TRBD2. CDR3 length: 18 residues. V lost 3 bases to trimming and J lost 2 bases; unmatched junction nucleotides: 8. Germline values: CDR1 SEHNR, CDR2 FQNEAQ (reference sequence). CDR3: CASSFSGLAGAVTDTQYF. As DNA, the CDR3 is TGTGCCAGCAGCTTTTCCGGACTAGCGGGGGCCGTCACAGATACGCAGTATTTT.

This clonotype was detected ten times or more. This chain joins TRBV6-2 or TRBV6-3 and TRBJ1-5; D unclear. Germline V lookup: CDR1 MNHEY, CDR2 SVGEGT. The CDR3 runs 13 residues. Between the trimmed V and J ends, which lost 7 bases and 8 bases, there was a span of 15 bases. CDR3 nucleotide sequence: TGTGCCAGCACCTCCTCGGGCTGGAAGCCCCAGCATTTT. Translating it yields CASTSSGWKPQHF.

In its sample, this clonotype was seen many times. V is TRBV28 and J is TRBJ1-2; no firm D call. CDR1 and CDR2 (germline): MDHEN, SYDVKM. The CDR3 runs 16 residues. Trimming took off 7 bases at V and 0 bases at J, with 18 bases between the two ends. DNA of the CDR3: TGTGCCAGCACCCCTGGGAAACAGCTAGCTAACTATGGCTACACCTTC. This translates into CASTPGKQLANYGYTF.

This clonotype has more than one count but fewer than ten. The CDR3 bases are TGTGCCAGTAGTATACAGGGACCCCAGCATTTT. Amino acid sequence: CASSIQGPQHF. The chain combines TRBV19 with TRBJ1-5; D perhaps matches TRBD1 (5 bases). V lost 2 bases and J 10 bases, leaving 6 bases between the germline ends. The CDR3 has 11 amino acids. In germline, CDR1 is LNHDA, CDR2 SQIVND (reference sequence).

The sample holds a few counts of this clonotype. This chain links TRBV6-1 with TRBJ2-3; 12 bases map to TRBD2. Per the germline V gene, CDR1 is MNHNS and CDR2 is SASEGT. Trimming removed 7 bases from V and 5 bases from J; junction bases left unmatched: 10. The CDR3 loop spans 16 amino acids. The CDR3 loop is CASTQTSGGIIDTQYF. The CDR3 nucleotides read TGTGCCAGCACCCAGACTAGCGGGGGTATTATAGATACGCAGTATTTT.

This clonotype has only a few counts. The rearrangement joins TRBV19 to TRBJ1-6, with D unclear. Trimming left V 6 bases short and J 8 bases short, with 11 bases between. The length of the CDR3 is 13 residues. Looked up from germline, CDR1 is LNHDA and CDR2 is SQIVND (reference sequence). The CDR3 is CASRWRRDSPLHF. The CDR3 bases are TGTGCCAGTAGGTGGCGAAGGGATTCACCCCTCCACTTT.

The chain is built from TRBV25-1 and TRBJ2-3; weak D call: TRBD2 (5 bases). The CDR3 consists of 15 residues. Germline assignment: CDR1 MGHDK and CDR2 SYGVNS. V was pared by 4 bases and J by 6 bases, with 17 bases between. The CDR3 region has the DNA TGTGCCAGCAGTGGGGGAGATACCCTGAGGGATACGCAGTATTTT. Translated: CASSGGDTLRDTQYF.

This clonotype was counted between two and nine times. The rearrangement joins TRBV27 to TRBJ2-5; 8 positions match TRBD2. Germline lookup yields CDR1 MNHEY and CDR2 SMNVEV (reference sequence). The J segment lost 1 base and the V segment lost 7 bases, leaving 11 bases of the junction unmatched. CDR3 size: 16 residues. CDR3: CASNPPAGTSQETQYF. The CDR3 nucleotides are TGTGCCAGCAATCCCCCGGCCGGGACTAGCCAAGAGACCCAGTACTTC.

The chain employs TRBV6-1 and TRBJ2-3, with 10 bases fitting TRBD2. The CDR3 runs to 15 residues. J gave up 7 bases and V 6 bases, and 10 bases lay outside the gene matches. Germline CDR1 MNHNS, CDR2 SASEGT. DNA of the CDR3: TGTGCCAGCAGAAATGTAGCGGGAGGACCCAATACGCAGTATTTT. This sequence encodes CASRNVAGGPNTQYF.

This clonotype showed up just a few times. CDR3 sequence (DNA): TGCAGCGTTGAAGAGAAGAGTGAGCAGTTCTTC. This sequence encodes CSVEEKSEQFF. The chain employs TRBV29-1 and TRBJ2-1; D remains ambiguous. The CDR3 spans 11 residues. Germline V gives CDR1 SQVTM, CDR2 ANQGSEA. The ends were cut back, 0 bases at V and 9 bases at J, with 6 bases in the middle.

This clonotype was picked up many times. This rearrangement joins TRBV20-1 to TRBJ2-7; 7 bases align to TRBD2. CDR1 is DFQATT and CDR2 is SNEGSKA in the germline V gene (reference sequence). V was pared by 5 bases and J by 0 bases, with 10 bases of the junction left unmatched. CDR3 length equals 15 residues. CDR3 nucleotides: TGCAGTGCTGGGGGGGAGGACGGAAGCTCCTACGAGCAGTACTTC. Translating gives CSAGGEDGSSYEQYF.

This clonotype was seen many times. The genes are TRBV7-9 and TRBJ2-3, with 7 bases aligning to TRBD2. J gave up 4 bases and V 5 bases, and 6 bases lay outside the gene matches. The CDR3 has 14 residues. Germline CDR1 is SEHNR and CDR2 is FQNEAQ (reference sequence). The CDR3 region is CASSPSRGADTQYF. The CDR3 nucleotides are TGTGCCAGCAGCCCAAGTCGGGGGGCAGATACGCAGTATTTT. The whole variable domain, remainder taken from reference TRBV7-9 and TRBJ2-3, is DTGVSQNPRHKITKRGQNVTFRCDPISEHNRLYWYRQTLGQGPEFLTYFQNEAQLEKSRLLSDRFSAERPKGSFSTLEIQRTEQGDSAMYLCASSPSRGADTQYFGPGTRLTVL.

This clonotype was recorded a few times. The chain couples TRBV6-5 to TRBJ1-2, with 8 nucleotides matching TRBD1. J was trimmed by 4 bases and V by 4 bases; bases with no gene match: 5. CDR1 is MNHEY, CDR2 SVGAGI, per germline. The length of the CDR3 is 14 residues. The CDR3 DNA reads as TGTGCCAGCAGTTTGCAGGGGGCCGGCTATGGCTACACCTTC. Encoded protein: CASSLQGAGYGYTF.

Ten or more counts support this clonotype. The gene calls are TRBV6-6 and TRBJ2-2; D gene unclear. From germline, CDR1 is MNHNY and CDR2 SVGAGI (reference sequence). The V end lost 5 bases, the J end lost 6 bases, and 7 bases lay between the germline ends. The CDR3 is 12 residues long. The CDR3 DNA follows: TGTGCCAGCAGTGACAATCCCGGGGAGCTGTTTTTT. It is translated as CASSDNPGELFF.

The V call is TRBV30, the J call TRBJ2-7; 9 positions match TRBD1. The V gene's germline CDR1 is GTSNPN and CDR2 SVGIG (reference sequence). The CDR3 spans 12 residues. V lost 3 bases to trimming and J lost 6 bases; unmatched junction nucleotides: 3. CDR3 DNA sequence: TGTGCCTGGAGGTCACAGGGGGCCGAGCAGTACTTC. Translated: CAWRSQGAEQYF.

The gene calls are TRBV7-2 and TRBJ2-7; TRBD1 matches at 9 bases. Germline CDR1 reads SGHTA; CDR2 reads FQGNSA. Trimming at V came to 5 bases and at J to 5 bases, leaving 13 bases not matched to a gene. The CDR3 extends over 16 amino acids. The CDR3 DNA reads as TGTGCCAGCAGCCCATTTCCGGGACAGGGAGTCAACGAGCAGTACTTC. As protein: CASSPFPGQGVNEQYF. Supplemented by reference TRBV7-2 and TRBJ2-7, the full variable domain reads GAGVSQSPSNKVTEKGKDVELRCDPISGHTALYWYRQSLGQGLEFLIYFQGNSAPDKSGLPSDRFSAERTGGSVSTLTIQRTQQEDSAVYLCASSPFPGQGVNEQYFGPGTRLTVT.

The chain uses TRBV7-8 and TRBJ2-5; 9 bases agree with TRBD1. V trimming: 5 bases; J trimming: 7 bases; junction bases outside the gene matches: 5. The CDR3 covers 13 residues. The germline V gene encodes CDR1 SGHVS and CDR2 FQNEAQ. For the CDR3, the DNA is TGTGCCAGCAGCCTAGAGACAGGGGGGACCCAGTACTTC. Its protein is CASSLETGGTQYF. Full variable domain (outside the CDR3, taken from reference TRBV7-8 and TRBJ2-5): GAGVSQSPRYKVAKRGQDVALRCDPISGHVSLFWYQQALGQGPEFLTYFQNEAQLDKSGLPSDRFFAERPEGSVSTLKIQRTQQEDSAVYLCASSLETGGTQYFGPGTRLLVL.